Listed below are T cell receptor beta chains from one sample, sequenced in a study of a mutant IDH1 vaccine in newly diagnosed glioma. Assay: immunoSEQ multiplex PCR; the TCRdb copy retains only in-frame clones and omits some. The sample lists fewer than 70,000 clones; more than 80% were seen once. The antigens for these receptors are not known. The source was PBMCs, collected from a glioma patient whose treatment included an IDH1 peptide vaccine. The source is a woman in her thirties or forties with glioma. Each CDR3 is given with its conserved first and last residue. Each record gives: V gene, CDR3 length, D gene, J gene, clone size, CDR3 protein, CDR3 DNA. The D gene is left open where the match is weak. Rows give clone size only sometimes, using once, few, many, or a class for an expanded clone.

v_gene: TRBV27; len: 15; d_gene: TRBD2; j_gene: TRBJ2-7; abundance: NA; CDR3aa: CASSPGLPSSYEQYF; CDR3nt: TGTGCCAGCAGTCCGGGACTACCGAGCTCCTACGAGCAGTACTTC
v_gene: TRBV29-1; len: 14; d_gene: NA; j_gene: TRBJ2-2; abundance: NA; CDR3aa: CSVEGNANTGELFF; CDR3nt: TGCAGCGTTGAGGGCAACGCGAACACCGGGGAGCTGTTTTTT
v_gene: TRBV7-2; len: 14; d_gene: TRBD2; j_gene: TRBJ2-2; abundance: NA; CDR3aa: CASSPGLASGELFF; CDR3nt: TGTGCCAGCAGCCCTGGACTAGCCTCCGGGGAGCTGTTTTTT
v_gene: TRBV10-2; len: 14; d_gene: NA; j_gene: TRBJ1-5; abundance: NA; CDR3aa: CASSPSGGWRPQHF; CDR3nt: TGCGCCAGCAGTCCTAGTGGGGGTTGGCGGCCCCAGCATTTT
v_gene: TRBV4-3; len: 17; d_gene: TRBD2; j_gene: TRBJ2-1; abundance: once; CDR3aa: CASSQDESGGPYNEQFF; CDR3nt: TGCGCCAGCAGCCAAGATGAAAGCGGGGGGCCCTACAATGAGCAGTTCTTC
v_gene: TRBV11-2; len: 16; d_gene: NA; j_gene: TRBJ2-3; abundance: NA; CDR3aa: CASSRRLAKSTDTQYF; CDR3nt: TGTGCCAGCAGCCGCCGTCTAGCGAAAAGCACAGATACGCAGTATTTT
v_gene: TRBV4-2; len: 16; d_gene: TRBD1; j_gene: TRBJ2-7; abundance: NA; CDR3aa: CASSLRRTGGAYEQYF; CDR3nt: TGTGCCAGCAGCCTGCGACGGACAGGTGGGGCCTACGAGCAGTACTTC
v_gene: TRBV11-2; len: 13; d_gene: NA; j_gene: TRBJ1-1; abundance: NA; CDR3aa: CASSQEGSPEAFF; CDR3nt: TGTGCCAGCAGCCAAGAGGGCAGCCCTGAAGCTTTCTTT
v_gene: TRBV7-9; len: 15; d_gene: NA; j_gene: TRBJ2-1; abundance: NA; CDR3aa: CASSPVGRRGDEQFF; CDR3nt: TGTGCCAGCAGCCCAGTTGGAAGACGGGGCGATGAGCAGTTCTTC
v_gene: TRBV7-2; len: 14; d_gene: NA; j_gene: TRBJ1-1; abundance: NA; CDR3aa: CASSLARGAGEAFF; CDR3nt: TGTGCCAGCAGCTTAGCGCGGGGGGCCGGGGAAGCTTTCTTT
v_gene: TRBV5-1; len: 15; d_gene: TRBD1; j_gene: TRBJ2-7; abundance: NA; CDR3aa: CASSLLTGGGNEQYF; CDR3nt: TGCGCCAGCAGCTTGCTCACAGGGGGCGGCAACGAGCAGTACTTC
v_gene: TRBV10-3; len: 16; d_gene: NA; j_gene: TRBJ1-5; abundance: NA; CDR3aa: CAISEDPNRDNQPQHF; CDR3nt: TGTGCCATCAGTGAGGACCCAAACAGAGACAATCAGCCCCAGCATTTT
v_gene: TRBV5-6; len: 16; d_gene: NA; j_gene: TRBJ2-2; abundance: NA; CDR3aa: CASSLVGSGNTGELFF; CDR3nt: TGTGCCAGCAGCTTGGTTGGTAGCGGAAACACCGGGGAGCTGTTTTTT
v_gene: TRBV2; len: 14; d_gene: TRBD1; j_gene: TRBJ1-2; abundance: NA; CDR3aa: CASSGTGLRDGYTF; CDR3nt: TGTGCCAGCAGTGGGACAGGGCTAAGAGATGGCTACACCTTC
v_gene: TRBV6-1; len: 14; d_gene: NA; j_gene: TRBJ1-6; abundance: NA; CDR3aa: CASSEEGGYSPLHF; CDR3nt: TGTGCCAGCAGTGAAGAAGGGGGGTATTCACCCCTCCACTTT